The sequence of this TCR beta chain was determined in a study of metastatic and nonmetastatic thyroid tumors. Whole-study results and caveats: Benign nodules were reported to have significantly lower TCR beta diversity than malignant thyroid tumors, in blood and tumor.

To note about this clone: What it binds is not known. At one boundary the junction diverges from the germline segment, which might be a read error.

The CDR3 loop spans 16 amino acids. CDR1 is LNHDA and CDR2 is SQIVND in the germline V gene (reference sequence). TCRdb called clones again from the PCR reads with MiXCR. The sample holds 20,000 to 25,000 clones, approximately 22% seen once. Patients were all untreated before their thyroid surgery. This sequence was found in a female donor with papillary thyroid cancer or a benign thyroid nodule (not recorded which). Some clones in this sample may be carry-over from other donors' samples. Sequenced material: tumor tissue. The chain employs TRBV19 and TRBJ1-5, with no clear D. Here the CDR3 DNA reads TGTGCCAGTAGTACAGGCGGGGAGGTGGGCAATCAGCCCAAGCATTTT. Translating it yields CASSTGGEVGNQPKHF.